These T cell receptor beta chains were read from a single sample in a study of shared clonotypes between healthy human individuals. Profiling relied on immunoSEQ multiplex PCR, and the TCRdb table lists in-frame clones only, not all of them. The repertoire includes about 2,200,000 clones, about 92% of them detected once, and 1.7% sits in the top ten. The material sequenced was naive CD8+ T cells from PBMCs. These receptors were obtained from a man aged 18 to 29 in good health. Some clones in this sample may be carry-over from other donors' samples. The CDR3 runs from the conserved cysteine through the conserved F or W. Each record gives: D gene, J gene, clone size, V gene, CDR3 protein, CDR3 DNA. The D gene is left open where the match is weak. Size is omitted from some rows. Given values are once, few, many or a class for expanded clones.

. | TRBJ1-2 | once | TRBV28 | CASSLFRVGTSYGYTF | TGTGCCAGCAGCTTATTTCGCGTGGGGACGTCCTATGGCTACACCTTC
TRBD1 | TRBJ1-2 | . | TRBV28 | CASSGDRADGYTF | TGTGCCAGCAGTGGGGACAGGGCGGACGGCTACACCTTC
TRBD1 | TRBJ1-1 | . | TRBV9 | CASSGVSGGRLNTEAFF | TGTGCCAGCAGCGGTGTCTCAGGGGGACGACTGAACACTGAAGCTTTCTTT
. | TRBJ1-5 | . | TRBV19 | CASSIPPDTDDQPQHF | TGTGCCAGTAGTATCCCCCCGGATACGGACGATCAGCCCCAGCATTTT
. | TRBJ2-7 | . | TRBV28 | CASSTGTGAPYEQYF | TGTGCCAGCAGTACCGGGACCGGGGCCCCCTACGAGCAGTACTTC
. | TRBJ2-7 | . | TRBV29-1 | CSVLDWSSYEQYF | TGCAGCGTTTTGGACTGGAGCTCCTACGAGCAGTACTTC
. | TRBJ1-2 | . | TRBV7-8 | CASSLSGALNYGYTF | TGTGCCAGCAGCTTATCAGGGGCGTTAAACTATGGCTACACCTTC
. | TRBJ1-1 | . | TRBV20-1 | CSADEEGEAFF | TGCAGTGCGGACGAGGAGGGTGAAGCTTTCTTT
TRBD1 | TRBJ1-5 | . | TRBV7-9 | CASSLGTGDDQPQHF | TGTGCCAGCAGCTTAGGGACAGGGGATGATCAGCCCCAGCATTTT
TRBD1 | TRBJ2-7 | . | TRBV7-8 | CASSLERGQGAYEQYF | TGTGCCAGCAGCTTAGAGAGGGGGCAGGGTGCCTACGAGCAGTACTTC
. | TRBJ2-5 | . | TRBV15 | CATSTGQKETQYF | TGTGCCACCAGCACAGGACAGAAAGAGACCCAGTACTTC
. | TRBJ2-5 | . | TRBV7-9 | CASSLGVGPGSIETQYF | TGTGCCAGCAGCTTAGGTGTTGGGCCAGGGAGTATAGAGACCCAGTACTTC
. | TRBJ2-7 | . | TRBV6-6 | CASSYSNPYEQYF | TGTGCCAGCAGTTACTCGAATCCCTACGAGCAGTACTTC
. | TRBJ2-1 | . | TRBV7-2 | CASSRRGNEQFF | TGTGCCAGCAGTAGAAGGGGGAATGAGCAGTTCTTC
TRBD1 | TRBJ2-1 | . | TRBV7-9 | CASSSGTGDNEQFF | TGTGCCAGCAGCTCGGGGACAGGGGACAATGAGCAGTTCTTC
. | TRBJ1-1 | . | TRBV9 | CASSVAGGAEAFF | TGTGCCAGCAGCGTAGCAGGAGGGGCTGAAGCTTTCTTT